This T cell receptor beta chain was obtained from a study of naive and memory T cell subsets. Four PCR rounds used nested alpha and beta constant region primers plus the SP2 primer. TCRdb used MiXCR to reprocess the 5' RACE reads, holding one entry per CDR3 protein. Among 55,000 to 70,000 distinct CDR3 sequences, 6% to 8% were seen once, and the ten largest hold 9% to 10%. The length of the CDR3 is 14 residues. The V and J ends lost 5 bases and 7 bases respectively, with 14 bases between them. Germline V gene lookup returns CDR1 SGHTA and CDR2 FQGNSA. An oligonucleotide containing a UMI was ligated to the 3' end of TCR cDNA.

This sequence originates from a female donor in good health. This chain connects TRBV7-2 to TRBJ1-4, with D unresolved. The CDR3: CASSRNPKSEKLFF. CDR3 coding DNA: TGTGCCAGCAGCCGAAATCCAAAAAGTGAAAAACTGTTTTTT. The full variable domain, with the rest looked up from reference TRBV7-2 and TRBJ1-4, is GAGVSQSPSNKVTEKGKDVELRCDPISGHTALYWYRQSLGQGLEFLIYFQGNSAPDKSGLPSDRFSAERTGGSVSTLTIQRTQQEDSAVYLCASSRNPKSEKLFFGSGTQLSVL.